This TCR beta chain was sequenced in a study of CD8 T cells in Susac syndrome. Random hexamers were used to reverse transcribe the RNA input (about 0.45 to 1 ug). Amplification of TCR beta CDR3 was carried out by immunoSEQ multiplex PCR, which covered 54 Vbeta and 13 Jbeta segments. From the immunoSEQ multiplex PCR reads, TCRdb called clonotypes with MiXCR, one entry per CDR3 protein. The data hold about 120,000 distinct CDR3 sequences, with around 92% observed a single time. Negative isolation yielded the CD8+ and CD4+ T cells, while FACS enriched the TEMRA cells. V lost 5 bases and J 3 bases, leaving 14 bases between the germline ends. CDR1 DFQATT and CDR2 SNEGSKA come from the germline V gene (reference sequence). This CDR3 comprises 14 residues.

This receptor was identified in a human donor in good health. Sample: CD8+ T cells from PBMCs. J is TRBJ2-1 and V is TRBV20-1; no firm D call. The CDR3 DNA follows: TGCAGTGCTGCTGATGCGAGAGACTACAATGAGCAGTTCTTC. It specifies CSAADARDYNEQFF.